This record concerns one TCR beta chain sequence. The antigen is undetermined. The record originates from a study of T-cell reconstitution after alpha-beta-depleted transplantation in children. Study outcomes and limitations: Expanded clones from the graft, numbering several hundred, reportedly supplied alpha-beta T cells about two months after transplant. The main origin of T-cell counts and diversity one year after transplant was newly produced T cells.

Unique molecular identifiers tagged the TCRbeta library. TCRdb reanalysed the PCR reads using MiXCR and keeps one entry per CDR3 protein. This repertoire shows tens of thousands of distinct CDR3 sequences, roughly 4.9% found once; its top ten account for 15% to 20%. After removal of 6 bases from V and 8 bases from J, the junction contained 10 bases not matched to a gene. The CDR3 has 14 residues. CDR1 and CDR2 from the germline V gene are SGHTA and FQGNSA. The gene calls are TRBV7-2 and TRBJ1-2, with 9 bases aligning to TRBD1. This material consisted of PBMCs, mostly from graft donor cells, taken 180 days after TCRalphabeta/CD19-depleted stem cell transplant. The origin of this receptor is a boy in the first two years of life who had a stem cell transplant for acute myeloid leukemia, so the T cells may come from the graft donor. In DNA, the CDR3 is TGTGCCAGCAGATTTCAACAGGGGGCCAGGGGCTACACCTTC. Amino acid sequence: CASRFQQGARGYTF. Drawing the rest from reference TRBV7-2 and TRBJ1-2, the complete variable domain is GAGVSQSPSNKVTEKGKDVELRCDPISGHTALYWYRQSLGQGLEFLIYFQGNSAPDKSGLPSDRFSAERTGGSVSTLTIQRTQQEDSAVYLCASRFQQGARGYTFGSGTRLTVV.